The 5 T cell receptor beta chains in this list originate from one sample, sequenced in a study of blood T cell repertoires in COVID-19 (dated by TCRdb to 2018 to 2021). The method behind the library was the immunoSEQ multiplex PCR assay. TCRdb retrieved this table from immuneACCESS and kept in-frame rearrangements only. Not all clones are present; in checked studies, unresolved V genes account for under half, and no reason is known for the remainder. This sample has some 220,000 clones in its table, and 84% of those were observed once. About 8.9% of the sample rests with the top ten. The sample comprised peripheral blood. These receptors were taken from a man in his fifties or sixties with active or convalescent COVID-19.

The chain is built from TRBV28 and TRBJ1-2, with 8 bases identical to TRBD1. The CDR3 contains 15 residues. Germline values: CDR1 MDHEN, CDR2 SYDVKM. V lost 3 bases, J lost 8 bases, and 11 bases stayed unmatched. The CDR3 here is CASSFPRGRGQGYTF. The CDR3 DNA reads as TGTGCCAGCAGTTTCCCCCGTGGCAGGGGGCAAGGCTACACCTTC.

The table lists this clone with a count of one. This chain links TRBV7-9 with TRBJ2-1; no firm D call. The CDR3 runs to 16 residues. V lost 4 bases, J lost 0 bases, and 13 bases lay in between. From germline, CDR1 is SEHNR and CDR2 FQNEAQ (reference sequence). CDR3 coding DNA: TGTGCCAGCAGCTCCACAATTGCCTCCTCCTACAATGAGCAGTTCTTC. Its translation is CASSSTIASSYNEQFF.

This chain's CDR3 is CASSTGGANGYTF. CDR3 in DNA: TGTGCCAGCAGTACGGGGGGGGCGAATGGCTACACCTTC. The gene calls are TRBV6-5 and TRBJ1-2, with D perhaps TRBD1 (6 bases). The CDR3 is 13 amino acids. V lost 5 bases to trimming and J lost 6 bases, with 13 bases between them. Germline loops: CDR1 MNHEY, CDR2 SVGAGI.

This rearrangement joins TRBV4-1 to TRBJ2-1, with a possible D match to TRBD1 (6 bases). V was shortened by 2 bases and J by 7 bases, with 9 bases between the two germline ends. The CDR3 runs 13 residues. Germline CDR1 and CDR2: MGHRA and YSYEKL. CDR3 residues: CASSQYRANEQFF. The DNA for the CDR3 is TGCGCCAGCAGCCAATACAGGGCAAATGAGCAGTTCTTC.

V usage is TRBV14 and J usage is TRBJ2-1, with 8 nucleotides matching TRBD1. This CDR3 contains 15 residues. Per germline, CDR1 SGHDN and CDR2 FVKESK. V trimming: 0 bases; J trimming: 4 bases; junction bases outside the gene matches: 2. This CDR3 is CASSQDGTGYNEQFF. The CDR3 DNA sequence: TGTGCCAGCAGCCAAGACGGGACAGGTTACAATGAGCAGTTCTTC.